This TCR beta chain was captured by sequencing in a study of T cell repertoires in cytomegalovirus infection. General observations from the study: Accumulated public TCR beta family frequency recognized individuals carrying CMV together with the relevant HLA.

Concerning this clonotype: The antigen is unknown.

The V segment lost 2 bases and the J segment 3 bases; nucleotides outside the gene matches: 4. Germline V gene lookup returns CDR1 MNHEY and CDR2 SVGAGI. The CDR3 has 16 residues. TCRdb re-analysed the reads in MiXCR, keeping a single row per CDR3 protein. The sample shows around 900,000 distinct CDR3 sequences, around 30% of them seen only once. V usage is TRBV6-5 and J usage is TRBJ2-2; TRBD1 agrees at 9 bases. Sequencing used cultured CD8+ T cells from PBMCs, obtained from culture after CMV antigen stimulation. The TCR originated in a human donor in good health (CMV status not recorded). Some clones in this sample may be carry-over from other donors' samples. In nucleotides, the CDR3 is TGTGCCAGCAGTTACCTCGGGACAGGGTACACCGGGGAGCTGTTTTTT. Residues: CASSYLGTGYTGELFF.